The following is a T cell receptor beta chain sequence with its context. Its antigen is unidentified. The data belong to a study of T cell repertoires in aging, cancer and after chemotherapy. Study-level background: Patients with chronic lymphocytic leukemia were sampled before and after fludarabine- or bendamustine-based chemotherapy.

Whole-study results and caveats: In each cancer cohort, median generation probability increased across chemotherapy, suggesting thymic output rebounded.

Germline V gives CDR1 MNHEY, CDR2 SMNVEV (reference sequence). The trim removed 5 bases at V and 4 bases at J, leaving 5 bases unmatched. CDR3 size: 15 residues. Peripheral blood genomic DNA, not sorted cells or RNA, was the template. Rearranged V-D-J TRB sequences were amplified with a mixed TRB-A/B primer pool. TCRdb re-derived calls from the multiplex PCR reads in MiXCR, one entry per CDR3 protein. The table lists approximately 4,000 distinct CDR3 sequences, roughly 36% of them singletons. This sequence joins TRBV27 and TRBJ2-5; 12 bases agree with TRBD2. This clonotype originated in a human donor with a blood cancer. The sequenced sample was blood. CDR3 residues: CASSERGLAGETQYF. The CDR3 DNA sequence: TGTGCCAGCAGTGAACGGGGACTAGCGGGAGAGACCCAGTACTTC.